Below are 31 T cell receptor beta chains sequenced from a single sample in a study of blood T cells in healthy people across ages. The second PCR ran about 6 to 11 cycles with a sample-barcoded 5' primer and J-beta primers. Each CDR3 protein is one row after TCRdb ran MiXCR on the 5' RACE reads. The sample has about 640,000 distinct CDR3 sequences, approximately 59% seen once. Sequencing was done on a sample of blood. The receptor set was obtained from a man in his 60s in good health.

The CDR3, as DNA: TGCAGTGCTCCGGCGGACAGTGGGGGTACGCAGTATTTT. Its protein is CSAPADSGGTQYF. The V gene is TRBV20-1, the J gene TRBJ2-3, with D possibly TRBD1 on 6 matching bases. Germline CDR1 reads DFQATT; CDR2 reads SNEGSKA (reference sequence). This CDR3 is built from 13 residues. With 5 bases removed from V and 8 bases from J, the gap between germline ends came to 17 bases.

The chain joins TRBV5-1 to TRBJ1-2; TRBD1 matches at 7 bases. CDR1 and CDR2 from the germline V gene are SGHRS and YFSETQ. This CDR3 comprises 15 residues. After removal of 2 bases from V and 2 bases from J, the junction contained 6 bases not matched to a gene. CDR3: CASSFGTTGNYGYTF. CDR3 nucleotides: TGCGCCAGCAGCTTCGGGACGACAGGGAACTATGGCTACACCTTC.

This clonotype has a handful of counts. The V and J genes are TRBV10-3 and TRBJ1-5, with D maybe TRBD1 (5 bases). Trimming left V 0 bases short and J 3 bases short, with 15 bases between. Germline-derived CDR1 and CDR2 are ENHRY and SYGVKD. The CDR3 runs to 17 residues. In DNA form, the CDR3 reads TGTGCCATCAGTGAGTCGGGGCAGAAAGGAGACAATCAGCCCCAGCATTTT. Translating it yields CAISESGQKGDNQPQHF.

This chain links TRBV3-1 with TRBJ2-1; 8 bases are shared with TRBD2. Germline V lookup: CDR1 LGHDT, CDR2 YNNKEL (reference sequence). The V and J ends lost 4 bases and 3 bases, in that order; junction bases with no gene match: 8. This CDR3 is built from 16 residues. CDR3 residues: CASSLGSGVHYNEQFF. The DNA for the CDR3 is TGTGCCAGCAGCCTCGGTAGCGGGGTTCACTACAATGAGCAGTTCTTC.

The chain couples TRBV6-1 to TRBJ1-2, with D perhaps TRBD1 (6 bases). The CDR3 has 14 residues. The germline V gene has CDR1 MNHNS and CDR2 SASEGT. Trimming shortened V by 1 base and J by 2 bases, and 8 bases separated the two germline ends. CDR3 nucleotides: TGTGCCAGCAGTGAAGGGGGGGCGAACTATGGCTACACCTTC. Its protein product is CASSEGGANYGYTF.

Details on this clonotype: The junction and the germline gene differ at one end; a read error may be behind it. V is TRBV12-3 or TRBV12-4 and J is TRBJ1-1; 9 bases line up with TRBD1. The CDR3 length is 18 residues. The DNA of the CDR3 is TGTGCCAACAGTTTTATAATCCGGGACAGGGTCATGAACACTGAAGCTTTCTTT. Protein: CANSFIIRDRVMNTEAFF.

This clonotype was observed a few times. CDR3 bases: TGCGCCAGCAGCTTGGATCAGGGTGGGGTCTATGGCTACACCTTC. Protein product: CASSLDQGGVYGYTF. V usage is TRBV5-1 and J usage is TRBJ1-2, with D tentatively TRBD1 (5 bases). The germline V and J ends were trimmed by 0 bases and 4 bases, with 13 bases remaining between them. Germline V lookup: CDR1 SGHRS, CDR2 YFSETQ. The CDR3 sequence is 15 residues long.

This clonotype was detected a few times. The chain recombines TRBV9 with TRBJ2-6, with a weak D call TRBD1 (6 bases). The germline V gene has CDR1 SGDLS and CDR2 YYNGEE. CDR3 size: 15 residues. Trimming cost V 5 bases and J 2 bases, with 11 bases left between them. CDR3 bases: TGTGCCAGCAGTGTACAGGGAACTGGGGCCAACGTCCTGACTTTC. Its translation: CASSVQGTGANVLTF.

The chain is built from TRBV7-8 and TRBJ2-7; D possibly corresponds to TRBD2 (6 bases). Trimming stripped 3 bases from V and 7 bases from J, with 19 bases between. CDR3 length equals 15 residues. Germline values: CDR1 SGHVS, CDR2 FQNEAQ. The DNA for the CDR3 is TGTGCCAGCAGCTTGGATGGGGGGTCGGTGGGTGAGCAGTACTTC. It yields the protein CASSLDGGSVGEQYF.

This clonotype appeared a single time. The genes are TRBV20-1 and TRBJ2-5, with 9 bases matching TRBD1. The CDR3 totals 15 residues. CDR1 is DFQATT, CDR2 SNEGSKA, per germline (reference sequence). V lost 1 base, J lost 0 bases, and 3 bases stayed unmatched. CDR3 nucleotides: TGCAGTGCTAGAGCCGGGACAGGGTACCAAGAGACCCAGTACTTC. It is translated as CSARAGTGYQETQYF.

This clonotype was found a few times. The V gene is TRBV4-1, the J gene TRBJ2-5, with D tentatively TRBD1 or TRBD2 (5 bases each). TRBJ2-4 explains the end of the DNA better; the J call may be wrong. This CDR3 is built from 15 residues. Germline loops: CDR1 MGHRA, CDR2 YSYEKL. DNA for the CDR3: TGCGCCAGCAGCCAAGATAGCGCAGGGAGAAACATTCAGTACTTC. It codes for CASSQDSAGRNIQYF.

The rearrangement joins TRBV6-1 to TRBJ2-7; TRBD2 matches 12 bases. Per germline, CDR1 MNHNS and CDR2 SASEGT. The J segment lost 4 bases and the V segment lost 7 bases, leaving 5 bases of the junction unmatched. CDR3 length: 14 residues. CDR3 amino acids: CASTPSGGAYEQYF. The CDR3, as DNA: TGTGCCAGCACTCCTAGCGGGGGGGCTTACGAGCAGTACTTC.

J is TRBJ2-3 and V is TRBV7-2; 8 bases match TRBD2. V lost 5 bases to trimming and J lost 6 bases; unmatched junction nucleotides: 16. From germline, CDR1 is SGHTA and CDR2 FQGNSA. This CDR3 is 17 amino acids long. CDR3 sequence (DNA): TGTGCCAGCAGCCCCCGAGGGGTTAGCGGGGCTAGGGATACGCAGTATTTT. Protein: CASSPRGVSGARDTQYF. Full variable domain (missing parts from reference TRBV7-2 and TRBJ2-3): GAGVSQSPSNKVTEKGKDVELRCDPISGHTALYWYRQSLGQGLEFLIYFQGNSAPDKSGLPSDRFSAERTGGSVSTLTIQRTQQEDSAVYLCASSPRGVSGARDTQYFGPGTRLTVL.

This chain joins TRBV12-3 or TRBV12-4 and TRBJ2-3; unclear D gene. Trimming left V 6 bases short and J 0 bases short, with 13 bases between. The CDR3 contains 15 residues. The CDR3 DNA reads as TGTGCCAGCAGGCGCGGATCTGCTAGCACAGATACGCAGTATTTT. Encoded protein: CASRRGSASTDTQYF.

The rearrangement links TRBV9 to TRBJ2-2; D gene unclear. CDR3 size: 13 residues. Germline loops: CDR1 SGDLS, CDR2 YYNGEE. V was clipped by 0 bases and J by 3 bases, with 3 bases between them. The CDR3 nucleotides are TGTGCCAGCAGCGTAGCTTACACCGGGGAGCTGTTTTTT. This sequence encodes CASSVAYTGELFF.

V usage is TRBV6-2 or TRBV6-3 and J usage is TRBJ1-2, with D possibly TRBD1 on 5 matching bases. CDR1 and CDR2 from the germline V gene are MNHEY and SVGEGT. Deletions cut 6 bases from V and 7 bases from J, with 12 bases between. This CDR3 region has 12 residues. The CDR3 nucleotides are TGTGCCAGCAGAACGACAGCCCCTGGCTACACCTTC. This gives the protein CASRTTAPGYTF.

This clonotype showed up many times. The V and J genes are TRBV20-1 and TRBJ2-3, with 8 bases that match TRBD2. From germline, CDR1 is DFQATT and CDR2 SNEGSKA (reference sequence). The CDR3 runs 13 residues. Trimming took 0 bases from V and 11 from J; bases not matched to a gene: 7. The CDR3 spells CSARDVNGRGQYF. CDR3 DNA: TGCAGTGCTAGAGATGTCAACGGGAGGGGGCAGTATTTT.

The V and J genes are TRBV10-3 and TRBJ2-5; D might be TRBD1 or TRBD2, each matching 5 bases. There are 20 residues in the CDR3. Per germline, CDR1 ENHRY and CDR2 SYGVKD. V gave up 4 bases and J gave up 11 bases, with 38 bases separating them. The DNA for the CDR3 is TGTGCCATCAGTGGGGGTAACGTGCTGGGGGTTCCGAGCTCCTACAATGAGCAGTACTTC. Translation gives CAISGGNVLGVPSSYNEQYF.

This clonotype was seen a few times. The chain recombines TRBV3-1 with TRBJ2-5; tentatively, D is TRBD2 (6 bases). V lost 3 bases, J lost 4 bases, and 9 bases lay in between. Germline V gives CDR1 LGHDT, CDR2 YNNKEL (reference sequence). The CDR3 extends over 13 amino acids. The DNA of the CDR3 is TGTGCCAGCAGCCATCAGGGAGGAGAGACCCAGTACTTC. This sequence encodes CASSHQGGETQYF.

This sequence joins TRBV12-3 or TRBV12-4 and TRBJ2-5; tentative D call: TRBD1 (5 bases). V was shortened by 6 bases and J by 1 base, with 12 bases between the two germline ends. The CDR3 runs 14 residues. The CDR3 loop is CASSRQTLQETQYF. The CDR3 nucleotides are TGTGCCAGCAGCCGACAGACCCTCCAAGAGACCCAGTACTTC.

The DNA for the CDR3 is TGTGCCAGCAGCCAAGGTTCCGGGGGAGGGTCGAGGGATACGCAGTATTTT. Translating gives CASSQGSGGGSRDTQYF. The chain is built from TRBV4-2 and TRBJ2-3; 7 nucleotides match TRBD2. The V gene's germline CDR1 is LGHNA and CDR2 YNFKEQ. Trimming cost V 1 base and J 6 bases; bases outside gene matches: 13. There are 17 residues in the CDR3.

The CDR3 reads CASSWIRGDGYTF. CDR3 sequence (DNA): TGTGCCAGCAGTTGGATCAGGGGCGATGGCTACACCTTC. V and J are TRBV12-3 or TRBV12-4 and TRBJ1-2; possible D gene TRBD1, 6 bases. V was cut by 4 bases and J by 6 bases, with 12 bases left in between. The length of the CDR3 is 13 residues.

The V gene is TRBV29-1, the J gene TRBJ2-1, with D perhaps matching TRBD1 (5 bases). Trimming left V 3 bases short and J 8 bases short, with 20 bases between. The CDR3 runs to 15 residues. CDR1 is SQVTM and CDR2 is ANQGSEA in the germline V gene. In DNA, the CDR3 is TGCAGCGTTGACGATAGGGGTGACACGTCCTATGAGCAGTTCTTC. Translation gives CSVDDRGDTSYEQFF.

The chain recombines TRBV28 with TRBJ1-1; D is unresolved. The germline V and J ends were trimmed by 5 bases and 1 base, with 8 bases remaining between them. Germline assignment: CDR1 MDHEN and CDR2 SYDVKM. This CDR3 comprises 13 residues. The CDR3 here is CASSPTWNTEAFF. CDR3 nucleotide sequence: TGTGCCAGCAGTCCTACATGGAACACTGAAGCTTTCTTT.

The chain employs TRBV7-2 and TRBJ2-3; D is possibly TRBD2 (5 bases). Germline V gene sequence: CDR1 SGHTA, CDR2 FQGNSA. V was trimmed by 5 bases and J by 9 bases, leaving 21 bases between them. The CDR3 contains 15 residues. The CDR3 nucleotides read TGTGCCAGCAGCCTTACTAGGGCCGAGGGTAGCACGCAGTATTTT. This translates into CASSLTRAEGSTQYF. The full variable domain, in which reference TRBV7-2 and TRBJ2-3 provide the parts outside the CDR3, is GAGVSQSPSNKVTEKGKDVELRCDPISGHTALYWYRQSLGQGLEFLIYFQGNSAPDKSGLPSDRFSAERTGGSVSTLTIQRTQQEDSAVYLCASSLTRAEGSTQYFGPGTRLTVL.

This clonotype has at least ten counts. The rearrangement uses TRBV20-1 and TRBJ2-7; D possibly corresponds to TRBD1 (6 bases). Trimming removed 1 base at V and 4 bases at J, with 23 bases between. This CDR3 region has 17 residues. CDR1 and CDR2 from the germline V gene are DFQATT and SNEGSKA (reference sequence). CDR3 amino acids: CSARATGYKLYFYEQYF. The CDR3 DNA follows: TGCAGTGCTAGAGCTACAGGGTATAAGTTGTACTTTTACGAGCAGTACTTC.

This clonotype was detected a few times. The chain carries TRBV10-3 and TRBJ2-5; weak D call: TRBD2 (5 bases). The CDR3 loop spans 15 amino acids. CDR1 is ENHRY, CDR2 SYGVKD, per germline. Trimming took 8 bases from V and 2 from J, leaving 18 bases between them. The CDR3 DNA reads as TGTGCCATCCGGGAAGGGTCTAGCCGGCAAGAGACCCAGTACTTC. This sequence encodes CAIREGSSRQETQYF.

The V call is TRBV9, the J call TRBJ2-7, with D possibly being TRBD1 or TRBD2 (5 bases each). Trimming cost V 4 bases and J 6 bases, with 17 bases left between them. The length of the CDR3 is 14 residues. Germline-derived CDR1 and CDR2 are SGDLS and YYNGEE. In nucleotides, the CDR3 is TGTGCCAGCAGCCGGGACGGAAGCTCCAGCGAGCAGTACTTC. This encodes CASSRDGSSSEQYF.

This clonotype showed up just a few times. J is TRBJ2-7 and V is TRBV20-1; 7 bases match TRBD1. The V gene's germline CDR1 is DFQATT and CDR2 SNEGSKA (reference sequence). The CDR3 has 13 residues. V shed 1 base, J shed 1 base, and the junction held 1 base outside the gene matches. Written as DNA, the CDR3 is TGCAGTGCTAGAGGGGGACAGTCCTACGAGCAGTACTTC. This translates into CSARGGQSYEQYF.

In this sample, this clonotype turned up a few times. The gene calls are TRBV20-1 and TRBJ2-5, with TRBD2 matching 10 bases. The CDR3 totals 14 residues. The germline CDR1 and CDR2 sequences are DFQATT and SNEGSKA (reference sequence). Germline trimming cut 4 bases from V and 4 bases from J; bases unmatched to any gene: 6. The CDR3 bases are TGCAGTGCTAATGTACTAGCGGGGCTAGAGACCCAGTACTTC. This gives the protein CSANVLAGLETQYF.

V gene TRBV10-3 combines with J gene TRBJ2-7; either TRBD1 or TRBD2 may fit D (7 bases each). Trimming cost V 5 bases and J 2 bases, with 16 bases left between them. The CDR3 length is 15 residues. Germline V gene sequence: CDR1 ENHRY, CDR2 SYGVKD. CDR3 bases: TGTGCCATCAGTCCCAGGGGGGCGGGGGCCTACGAGCAGTACTTC. Its translation: CAISPRGAGAYEQYF.